These 24 T cell receptor beta chains were all obtained from the same sample, sequenced in a study of cytomegalovirus exposure and HLA in healthy donors. This PCR relied on a set of 60 Vbeta primers and 13 Jbeta primers. The data were produced by immunoSEQ multiplex PCR, yet TCRdb's version contains in-frame clones alone and is incomplete. The profile covers about 130,000 clones, with roughly three quarters appearing a single time and about 1% taken by the ten largest. Material for sequencing was PBMCs. These receptors all come from a young woman in good health and CMV-seronegative.

The chain recombines TRBV7-9 with TRBJ2-1; D may be TRBD1 (5 bases). Between the trimmed V and J ends, which lost 4 bases and 5 bases, there was a span of 27 bases. Germline V gene data show CDR1 as SEHNR and CDR2 as FQNEAQ (reference sequence). This CDR3 comprises 19 residues. The DNA of the CDR3 is TGTGCCAGCAGCTCGCGGCAGGGCAGAAGCGCCTCAAGACACAATGAGCAGTTCTTC. It translates to CASSSRQGRSASRHNEQFF.

As to this clone: An end of the junction does not agree with germline; a read error may underlie this. The rearrangement links TRBV7-7 to TRBJ2-2, with 10 bases that match TRBD2. From germline, CDR1 is SSHAT and CDR2 FNYEAQ (reference sequence). The CDR3 consists of 17 residues. The CDR3 sequence: CASSLAVAGGRTGELFF. CDR3 DNA: TGTGCTAGCAGCTTAGCGGTAGCGGGAGGACGGACCGGGGAGCTGTTTTTT.

The chain employs TRBV5-1 and TRBJ1-1, with D possibly TRBD1 on 6 matching bases. Looked up from germline, CDR1 is SGHRS and CDR2 is YFSETQ. This CDR3 is built from 13 residues. V lost 5 bases and J 3 bases, leaving 11 bases between the germline ends. This CDR3 is CASSSYRDTEAFF. The DNA for the CDR3 is TGCGCCAGCAGTTCCTACAGGGACACTGAAGCTTTCTTT.

This clone was counted only a few times. Other DNA sequences within the sample encode an identical CDR3. The rearrangement uses TRBV18 and TRBJ2-3; D remains ambiguous. The germline CDR1 and CDR2 sequences are KGHSH and LQKENI. The CDR3 sequence is 13 residues long. The V end was cut by 6 bases, the J end by 5 bases, with 12 bases between. CDR3 DNA sequence: TGTGCCAGCTCTCCAACGAACGGAGATACGCAGTATTTT. Translated: CASSPTNGDTQYF.

This rearrangement joins TRBV6-5 to TRBJ1-1; 9 nucleotides match TRBD1. Losses at the gene ends were 2 bases for V and 9 bases for J; bases not matched to a gene: 7. The CDR3 extends over 14 amino acids. The germline CDR1 and CDR2 sequences are MNHEY and SVGAGI. In DNA, the CDR3 is TGTGCCAGCAGTTACGCGGACAGGGGCCCGCAAGCTTTCTTT. This codes for CASSYADRGPQAFF.

This sequence joins TRBV10-2 and TRBJ2-7; TRBD2 agrees at 13 bases. CDR3 size: 14 residues. CDR1 is WSHSY, CDR2 SAAADI, per germline. The J segment lost 5 bases and the V segment lost 10 bases, leaving 8 bases of the junction unmatched. The CDR3, as DNA: TGCGCCACTCTGGGACTAGCGGGGACCAACGAGCAGTACTTC. It specifies CATLGLAGTNEQYF.

There are a few counts of this clone. The chain is built from TRBV4-1 and TRBJ1-2, with D possibly matching TRBD1 (6 bases). V lost 3 bases and J lost 0, with 17 bases in between. CDR1 MGHRA and CDR2 YSYEKL come from the germline V gene. The CDR3 has 17 amino acids. The CDR3 nucleotides read TGCGCCAGCAGCCAGATTATAGGGGGACCGGCTAACTATGGCTACACCTTC. It is translated as CASSQIIGGPANYGYTF.

The chain carries TRBV7-3 and TRBJ2-1; TRBD2 aligns across 13 bases. The CDR3 spans 16 residues. Trimming cost V 5 bases and J 0 bases; bases outside gene matches: 1. Per germline, CDR1 SGHTA and CDR2 FQGTGA. The CDR3 sequence: CASSRTSGSSYNEQFF. The CDR3 region has the DNA TGTGCCAGCAGCAGGACTAGCGGGAGCTCCTACAATGAGCAGTTCTTC.

This clone was seen just once. The chain couples TRBV5-4 to TRBJ2-1; 10 bases fit TRBD2. The CDR3 runs to 15 residues. Germline CDR1 and CDR2: SGHNT and YYREEE (reference sequence). V was pared by 4 bases and J by 4 bases, with 5 bases of the junction left unmatched. CDR3 loop: CASSRSGGGYNEQFF. In nucleotides, the CDR3 is TGTGCCAGCAGCCGCAGCGGGGGGGGTTACAATGAGCAGTTCTTC.

In DNA, the CDR3 is TGTGCCAGCAGCGTAGACGGGGGGGCTGTTGAGCAGTTCTTC. Protein: CASSVDGGAVEQFF. The chain carries TRBV9 and TRBJ2-1; 8 nucleotides line up with TRBD2. The germline CDR1 and CDR2 sequences are SGDLS and YYNGEE. CDR3 length: 14 amino acids. V lost 0 bases and J lost 9; bases outside the gene matches: 5.

V gene TRBV7-2 combines with J gene TRBJ2-5; 10 bases align to TRBD2. With 1 base clipped from V and 2 bases from J, the junction kept 4 bases outside the gene matches. Germline V CDR1 and CDR2: SGHTA, FQGNSA. This CDR3 has 16 amino acids. This CDR3 reads CASSLGRAGGQETQYF. The CDR3 DNA is TGTGCCAGCAGCTTAGGACGAGCGGGGGGGCAAGAGACCCAGTACTTC.

V is TRBV13 and J is TRBJ2-5, with TRBD1 matching 7 bases. The J call is uncertain, as TRBJ2-7 better fits the DNA end. The CDR3 has 14 amino acids. Germline CDR1 PRHDT, CDR2 FYEKMQ (reference sequence). The CDR3 here is CASSPRTGNYEQYF. The CDR3 DNA reads TGTGCCAGCAGCCCCCGGACAGGTAACTACGAGCAGTACTTC.

The J gene is TRBJ2-1, the V gene TRBV11-3, with a weak D call TRBD2 (5 bases). The length of the CDR3 is 14 residues. The germline V gene encodes CDR1 SGHNT and CDR2 YENEEA. V was clipped by 0 bases and J by 9 bases, with 12 bases between them. The CDR3 spells CASSLDLWESEQFF. CDR3 DNA sequence: TGTGCCAGCAGCTTAGATTTGTGGGAGAGTGAGCAGTTCTTC.

The chain couples TRBV30 to TRBJ2-3; the match to TRBD2 covers 9 bases. V was pared by 0 bases and J by 0 bases, with 1 base of the junction left unmatched. This CDR3 has 15 amino acids. The V gene's germline CDR1 is GTSNPN and CDR2 SVGIG (reference sequence). The CDR3 loop reads CAWSVLAGSTDTQYF. The DNA of the CDR3 is TGTGCCTGGAGTGTTCTAGCGGGAAGCACAGATACGCAGTATTTT. Filled out from reference TRBV30 and TRBJ2-3, the complete variable domain reads SQTIHQWPATLVQPVGSPLSLECTVEGTSNPNLYWYRQAAGRGLQLLFYSVGIGQISSEVPQNLSASRPQDRQFILSSKKLLLSDSGFYLCAWSVLAGSTDTQYFGPGTRLTVL.

This chain connects TRBV7-2 to TRBJ1-1; D is possibly TRBD1 (5 bases). This CDR3 is 14 amino acids long. Germline V gene data show CDR1 as SGHTA and CDR2 as FQGNSA. Trimming shortened V by 4 bases and J by 5 bases, and 14 bases separated the two germline ends. CDR3 coding DNA: TGTGCCAGCAGCTCCTCCCCAGGGATTACTGAAGCTTTCTTT. Its protein product is CASSSSPGITEAFF. The full variable domain, with the rest looked up from reference TRBV7-2 and TRBJ1-1, is GAGVSQSPSNKVTEKGKDVELRCDPISGHTALYWYRQSLGQGLEFLIYFQGNSAPDKSGLPSDRFSAERTGGSVSTLTIQRTQQEDSAVYLCASSSSPGITEAFFGQGTRLTVV.

The J gene is TRBJ1-4, the V gene TRBV19, with D tentatively TRBD1 (5 bases). Germline V CDR1 and CDR2: LNHDA, SQIVND (reference sequence). Between the trimmed V and J ends, which lost 5 bases and 7 bases, there was a span of 14 bases. CDR3 length: 14 residues. DNA for the CDR3: TGTGCCAGTAGTGAGGCAGGGAGGGGTGAAAAACTGTTTTTT. Amino acids: CASSEAGRGEKLFF.

The sample holds one count of this clone. V gene TRBV5-1 combines with J gene TRBJ2-7; weak D call: TRBD2 (5 bases). Germline assignment: CDR1 SGHRS and CDR2 YFSETQ. This CDR3 is built from 14 residues. V was trimmed by 0 bases and J by 0 bases, leaving 7 bases between them. CDR3: CASSLASHSYEQYF. CDR3 DNA: TGCGCCAGCAGCTTGGCTAGCCACTCCTACGAGCAGTACTTC.

The genes are TRBV19 and TRBJ1-2, with 7 bases that match TRBD1. V was pared by 6 bases and J by 0 bases, with 4 bases of the junction left unmatched. Germline-derived CDR1 and CDR2 are LNHDA and SQIVND (reference sequence). The CDR3 runs 14 residues. In DNA, the CDR3 is TGTGCCAGTAGGTACAGGGGCGCTAACTATGGCTACACCTTC. This translates into CASRYRGANYGYTF.

This chain uses TRBV29-1 with TRBJ1-1; D unclear. Germline CDR1 reads SQVTM; CDR2 reads ANQGSEA. This CDR3 comprises 12 residues. V was pared by 4 bases and J by 1 base, with 7 bases between. CDR3 region: CSVVQSNTEAFF. The CDR3 coding sequence is TGCAGCGTTGTACAGTCGAACACTGAAGCTTTCTTT.

The rearrangement links TRBV7-6 to TRBJ2-3; D ambiguous. Trimming cost V 0 bases and J 6 bases, with 16 bases left between them. Germline CDR1 reads SGHVS; CDR2 reads FNYEAQ. The CDR3 loop spans 16 amino acids. CDR3 DNA: TGTGCCAGCAGCTTAGCCATCCCAGGTGGTTACGATACGCAGTATTTT. Encoded protein: CASSLAIPGGYDTQYF.

This chain links TRBV4-1 with TRBJ1-2; D might be TRBD1 (6 bases). Germline V gene lookup returns CDR1 MGHRA and CDR2 YSYEKL. V lost 1 base and J lost 4, with 10 bases in between. The CDR3 loop spans 14 amino acids. The CDR3 protein is CASSQVGAIYGYTF. CDR3 coding DNA: TGCGCCAGCAGCCAAGTGGGGGCGATCTATGGCTACACCTTC.

The chain couples TRBV11-2 to TRBJ2-1; 7 bases are shared with TRBD2. The CDR3 covers 15 residues. After removal of 1 base from V and 6 bases from J, the junction contained 6 bases not matched to a gene. Germline CDR1 is SGHAT and CDR2 is FQNNGV. The CDR3 is CASSLGGSLPNEQFF. As DNA, the CDR3 is TGTGCCAGCAGCTTAGGCGGGAGTCTACCCAATGAGCAGTTCTTC.

This sequence joins TRBV29-1 and TRBJ2-7; 7 bases agree with TRBD2. Per germline, CDR1 SQVTM and CDR2 ANQGSEA. The CDR3 has 15 residues. V shed 0 bases and J 4 bases; nucleotides not matched to a gene: 9. The CDR3 spells CSVEDWASGGYEQYF. The CDR3 DNA reads TGCAGCGTTGAAGATTGGGCTAGCGGAGGATACGAGCAGTACTTC.

V is TRBV7-9 and J is TRBJ2-2; TRBD2 agrees at 13 bases. The junction had 6 bases not matched to a gene; V was cut back by 5 bases and J by 6 bases. The CDR3 is 16 amino acids. Germline CDR1 is SEHNR and CDR2 is FQNEAQ (reference sequence). The CDR3 DNA is TGTGCCAGCAGCGTGGGACTAGCGGGGCGATCCGGGGAGCTGTTTTTT. It codes for CASSVGLAGRSGELFF.